This entry lists 27 T cell receptor beta chains sequenced from one sample in a study of T cell repertoires in cytomegalovirus infection. MiXCR, run by TCRdb on the reads, gives a single entry per CDR3 protein. The sample lists roughly 200,000 distinct CDR3 sequences; 38% were seen once. These receptors' targets are unknown. The source material was CD8+ T cells from cultured PBMCs, sampled from culture after CMV antigen stimulation. These receptors all stem from a human donor in good health (CMV status not recorded). Some clones in this sample may be carry-over from other donors' samples.

This clonotype was detected only a few times. This chain connects TRBV11-2 to TRBJ1-1; D is unresolved. The CDR3 spans 13 residues. Trimming shortened V by 5 bases and J by 4 bases, and 11 bases separated the two germline ends. Germline CDR1 and CDR2: SGHAT and FQNNGV. The DNA for the CDR3 is TGTGCCAGCAGCCTCGACCCAAGCACTGAAGCTTTCTTT. Protein sequence: CASSLDPSTEAFF.

The chain has TRBV20-1 and TRBJ2-2, with 16 bases lining up with TRBD2. V lost 5 bases to trimming and J lost 3 bases; unmatched junction nucleotides: 27. The CDR3 totals 24 residues. Germline V gives CDR1 DFQATT, CDR2 SNEGSKA (reference sequence). In DNA form, the CDR3 reads TGCAGTGCTCAGCGGACAGGGGCAATAAACAGGGGACTAGCGGGAGGGCCCTACACCGGGGAGCTGTTTTTT. Amino acids: CSAQRTGAINRGLAGGPYTGELFF.

The chain uses TRBV2 and TRBJ2-7; 7 bases match TRBD2. The ends lost 5 bases at V and 5 bases at J; junction bases unmatched: 6. Germline CDR1 is SNHLY and CDR2 is FYNNEI. This CDR3 region has 13 residues. The DNA of the CDR3 is TGTGCCAGCAGTCGGGAGGCGGGGGACGAGCAGTACTTC. This codes for CASSREAGDEQYF. Drawing the rest from reference TRBV2 and TRBJ2-7, the complete variable domain is EPEVTQTPSHQVTQMGQEVILRCVPISNHLYFYWYRQILGQKVEFLVSFYNNEISEKSEIFDDQFSVERPDGSNFTLKIRSTKLEDSAMYFCASSREAGDEQYFGPGTRLTVT.

This clonotype has a count of ten or more. The V gene is TRBV7-2, the J gene TRBJ2-3; D gene unclear. Trimming left V 5 bases short and J 3 bases short, with 18 bases between. Germline V gives CDR1 SGHTA, CDR2 FQGNSA. This CDR3 comprises 16 residues. CDR3 in DNA: TGTGCCAGCAGCCGTCCCATAACACCAGGAACAGATACGCAGTATTTT. It yields the protein CASSRPITPGTDTQYF.

This chain uses TRBV19 with TRBJ1-3; D possibly corresponds to TRBD1 (5 bases). The CDR3 is made up of 14 amino acids. V was shortened by 3 bases and J by 1 base, with 7 bases between the two germline ends. Germline CDR1 LNHDA, CDR2 SQIVND (reference sequence). CDR3 DNA: TGTGCCAGTAGTATCACAGGTTCTGGAAACACCATATATTTT. It translates to CASSITGSGNTIYF.

This clonotype was found once. V and J are TRBV27 and TRBJ1-1; D unresolved. Germline CDR1 reads MNHEY; CDR2 reads SMNVEV (reference sequence). V lost 1 base and J 3 bases, leaving 12 bases between the germline ends. This CDR3 comprises 15 residues. CDR3 protein: CASSLFSQSDTEAFF. CDR3 in DNA: TGTGCCAGCAGTTTATTTTCACAATCGGACACTGAAGCTTTCTTT.

The chain has TRBV12-5 and TRBJ1-2; 8 bases line up with TRBD1. Germline-derived CDR1 and CDR2 are LGHNT and FRNRAP. V lost 6 bases to trimming and J lost 5 bases; unmatched junction nucleotides: 14. This CDR3 has 16 residues. The CDR3 nucleotides are TGTGCTAGTGGGGAGGAGGCGACAGGGGAAGGTTATGGCTACACCTTC. It encodes CASGEEATGEGYGYTF.

This clonotype has just one count. The chain links TRBV4-1 to TRBJ2-1, with 8 positions matching TRBD2. The junction had 7 bases not matched to a gene; V was cut back by 4 bases and J by 5 bases. The CDR3 totals 15 residues. Germline CDR1 reads MGHRA; CDR2 reads YSYEKL. The CDR3 region has the DNA TGCGCCAGCAGCCTAAGCACGGGACTAGACAATGAGCAGTTCTTC. Amino acids: CASSLSTGLDNEQFF.

This chain joins TRBV10-3 and TRBJ1-1, with a tentative D call TRBD1 (5 bases). From germline, CDR1 is ENHRY and CDR2 SYGVKD. V was shortened by 0 bases and J by 4 bases, with 18 bases between the two germline ends. The CDR3 is 17 amino acids. CDR3 in DNA: TGTGCCATCAGTGAGTCGATAGTCAGGGTCGGGAGCACTGAAGCTTTCTTT. Translated: CAISESIVRVGSTEAFF.

The sample holds a few counts of this clonotype. The rearrangement joins TRBV7-8 to TRBJ2-3; D not certain. Trimming removed 3 bases at V and 5 bases at J, with 6 bases between. The CDR3 is 12 amino acids. CDR1 and CDR2 from the germline V gene are SGHVS and FQNEAQ. The DNA of the CDR3 is TGTGCCAGCAGCTTTGTGATAGATACGCAGTATTTT. Translated, it gives CASSFVIDTQYF.

This clonotype was recorded a few times. The rearrangement uses TRBV6-8 and TRBJ1-2, with D possibly TRBD1 on 6 matching bases. Germline V gene sequence: CDR1 MNHGY, CDR2 SAAAGT. V dropped 0 bases and J dropped 4 bases, with 12 bases sitting between them. The CDR3 has 15 residues. CDR3 protein: CASSYSVTGFYGYTF. The CDR3 DNA follows: TGTGCCAGCAGTTACTCGGTCACAGGGTTCTATGGCTACACCTTC.

This clonotype appeared many times. V and J are TRBV28 and TRBJ2-7; TRBD1 agrees at 9 bases. The germline CDR1 and CDR2 sequences are MDHEN and SYDVKM. CDR3 length: 15 amino acids. V was clipped by 6 bases and J by 0 bases; unmatched bases: 6. DNA for the CDR3: TGTGCCAGCAGACAGACAGGGGGAGGCTCCTACGAGCAGTACTTC. Its protein is CASRQTGGGSYEQYF.

This clonotype was observed a handful of times. The chain recombines TRBV12-3 or TRBV12-4 with TRBJ1-5; D ambiguous. V was shortened by 6 bases and J by 7 bases, with 13 bases between the two germline ends. The CDR3 contains 13 residues. CDR3 bases: TGTGCCAGCAGCGGTGACGCCCGACAGCCCCAGCATTTT. The encoded protein is CASSGDARQPQHF.

This clonotype was found a few times. The chain couples TRBV10-3 to TRBJ1-4; D is unclear. This CDR3 has 13 amino acids. V dropped 2 bases and J dropped 6 bases, with 7 bases sitting between them. Per the germline V gene, CDR1 is ENHRY and CDR2 is SYGVKD. The CDR3: CAISENQDEKLFF. CDR3 DNA sequence: TGTGCCATCAGTGAGAATCAGGATGAAAAACTGTTTTTT.

The chain couples TRBV28 to TRBJ1-1; D is possibly TRBD1 (5 bases). The CDR3 has 14 amino acids. The V end was cut by 8 bases, the J end by 4 bases, with 17 bases between. Germline assignment: CDR1 MDHEN and CDR2 SYDVKM. The CDR3 region is CASHSRGLGTEAFF. The CDR3 DNA follows: TGTGCCAGCCATTCCCGGGGGTTGGGCACTGAAGCTTTCTTT.

The J gene is TRBJ1-5, the V gene TRBV27; weak D call: TRBD1 (5 bases). Trimming took 3 bases from V and 7 from J, leaving 10 bases between them. The germline V gene has CDR1 MNHEY and CDR2 SMNVEV (reference sequence). CDR3 length equals 13 residues. Written as DNA, the CDR3 is TGTGCCAGCAGTTTGGTGGGGCACCAGCCCCAGCATTTT. Translating it yields CASSLVGHQPQHF.

For the CDR3, the DNA is TGTGCCAGCAGTGACCCGACAGGATCCTGGACCCAGTACTTC. This translates into CASSDPTGSWTQYF. This sequence joins TRBV6-1 and TRBJ2-5, with D tentatively TRBD1 (6 bases). The CDR3 length is 14 residues. V lost 3 bases and J lost 7, with 15 bases in between. From germline, CDR1 is MNHNS and CDR2 SASEGT.

This clonotype was seen only a few times. The chain carries TRBV7-3 and TRBJ2-1; no reliable D call. Germline CDR1 SGHTA, CDR2 FQGTGA. V lost 1 base, J lost 8 bases, and 18 bases lay in between. CDR3 length equals 16 residues. CDR3 DNA: TGTGCCAGCAGCTTAAAAACCCGCCACGGATCGGATGAGCAGTTCTTC. Residues: CASSLKTRHGSDEQFF.

This clonotype was found a few times. The chain combines TRBV25-1 with TRBJ2-2; D is ambiguous. Germline V gene lookup returns CDR1 MGHDK and CDR2 SYGVNS. The CDR3 runs 16 residues. Trimming left V 4 bases short and J 1 base short, with 13 bases between. As DNA, the CDR3 is TGTGCCAGCAGTGCTCTATTCACGGGGAACACCGGGGAGCTGTTTTTT. Translating gives CASSALFTGNTGELFF.

The chain links TRBV19 to TRBJ2-1; 8 nucleotides line up with TRBD2. The length of the CDR3 is 14 residues. The J segment lost 4 bases and the V segment lost 3 bases, leaving 2 bases of the junction unmatched. Germline CDR1 LNHDA, CDR2 SQIVND (reference sequence). The CDR3 region has the DNA TGTGCCAGTAGTATTTCTAGCGGGTACAATGAGCAGTTCTTC. Translation: CASSISSGYNEQFF.

Ten or more counts support this clonotype. The genes are TRBV11-1 and TRBJ2-7, with a weak D call TRBD1 (5 bases). Trimming removed 5 bases at V and 4 bases at J, with 12 bases between. Germline assignment: CDR1 SGHAT and CDR2 FQDESV (reference sequence). CDR3 length: 13 residues. The CDR3 reads CASSQGRLYEQYF. CDR3 DNA sequence: TGTGCCAGCAGCCAGGGCAGGTTGTACGAGCAGTACTTC. Based on the CDR3 plus reference TRBV11-1 and TRBJ2-7, the full variable domain is EAEVAQSPRYKITEKSQAVAFWCDPISGHATLYWYRQILGQGPELLVQFQDESVVDDSQLPKDRFSAERLKGVDSTLKIQPAELGDSAMYLCASSQGRLYEQYFGPGTRLTVT.

The chain combines TRBV7-2 with TRBJ1-2, with D perhaps TRBD1 (6 bases). This CDR3 is built from 15 residues. Per germline, CDR1 SGHTA and CDR2 FQGNSA. Trimming shortened V by 1 base and J by 7 bases, and 16 bases separated the two germline ends. The CDR3 sequence: CASSLGTHRESGYTF. The CDR3 DNA reads TGTGCCAGCAGCTTAGGGACCCACAGGGAAAGTGGCTACACCTTC.

The V and J genes are TRBV28 and TRBJ1-2; D gene ambiguous. The CDR3 consists of 16 residues. The ends were cut back, 2 bases at V and 5 bases at J, with 18 bases in the middle. The germline gives CDR1 MDHEN, CDR2 SYDVKM. The CDR3 is CASSLAAVGSLYGYTF. The CDR3 DNA is TGTGCCAGCAGTTTAGCAGCAGTCGGATCCCTTTATGGCTACACCTTC.

The chain recombines TRBV7-8 with TRBJ2-3, with D unclear. The CDR3 spans 15 residues. Germline V gives CDR1 SGHVS, CDR2 FQNEAQ. V lost 8 bases, J lost 0 bases, and 15 bases lay in between. CDR3 DNA sequence: TGTGCCAGCCTCCGTCTCGCCGCTAGCACAGATACGCAGTATTTT. The encoded protein is CASLRLAASTDTQYF.

The chain recombines TRBV9 with TRBJ1-3; a possible D gene is TRBD1 (5 bases). This CDR3 is 14 amino acids long. V gave up 1 base and J gave up 1 base, with 6 bases separating them. The V gene's germline CDR1 is SGDLS and CDR2 YYNGEE. For the CDR3, the DNA is TGTGCCAGCAGCGTACCAGGGTCTGGAAACACCATATATTTT. Protein product: CASSVPGSGNTIYF.

The chain combines TRBV20-1 with TRBJ2-7; 7 nucleotides agree with TRBD2. This CDR3 has 16 residues. J was trimmed by 0 bases and V by 0 bases; bases with no gene match: 8. Germline V gives CDR1 DFQATT, CDR2 SNEGSKA (reference sequence). The CDR3 nucleotides read TGCAGTGCTAGAGATCGAGCTAGCGGCCTCTCCTACGAGCAGTACTTC. As protein: CSARDRASGLSYEQYF.

The rearrangement uses TRBV7-2 and TRBJ2-7, with D possibly TRBD1 on 6 matching bases. The V gene's germline CDR1 is SGHTA and CDR2 FQGNSA. The V gene lost 3 bases and the J gene lost 0 bases, with 9 bases spanning the gap. The CDR3 is 14 residues long. CDR3 in DNA: TGTGCCAGCAGCTTGTGGGACACCTCCTACGAGCAGTACTTC. Its protein is CASSLWDTSYEQYF. The full variable domain, rest sourced from reference TRBV7-2 and TRBJ2-7, is GAGVSQSPSNKVTEKGKDVELRCDPISGHTALYWYRQSLGQGLEFLIYFQGNSAPDKSGLPSDRFSAERTGGSVSTLTIQRTQQEDSAVYLCASSLWDTSYEQYFGPGTRLTVT.